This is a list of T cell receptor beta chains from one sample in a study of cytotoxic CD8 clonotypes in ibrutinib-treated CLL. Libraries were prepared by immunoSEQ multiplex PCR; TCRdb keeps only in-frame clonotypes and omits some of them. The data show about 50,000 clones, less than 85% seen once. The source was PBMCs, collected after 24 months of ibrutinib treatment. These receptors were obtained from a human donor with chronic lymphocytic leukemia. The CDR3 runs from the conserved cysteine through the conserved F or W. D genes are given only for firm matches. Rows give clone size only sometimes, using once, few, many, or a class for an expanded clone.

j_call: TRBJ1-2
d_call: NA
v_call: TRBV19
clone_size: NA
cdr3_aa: CASSSNGPSLGYTF
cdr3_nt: TGTGCCAGTAGTTCCAACGGACCGAGCTTAGGCTACACCTTC

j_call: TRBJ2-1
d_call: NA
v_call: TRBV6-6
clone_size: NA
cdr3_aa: CASSYDTYNEQFF
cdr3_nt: TGTGCCAGCAGTTACGACACCTACAATGAGCAGTTCTTC

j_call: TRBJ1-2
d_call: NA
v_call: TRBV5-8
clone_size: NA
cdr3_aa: CASSVRGLRVGLAYGYTF
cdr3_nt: TGTGCCAGCAGCGTCCGGGGGTTGCGCGTTGGTTTAGCCTATGGCTACACCTTC

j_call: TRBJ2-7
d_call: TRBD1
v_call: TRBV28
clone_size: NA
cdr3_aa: CASSSPWTGNYEQYF
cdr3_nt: TGTGCCAGCAGTTCCCCCTGGACAGGGAACTACGAGCAGTACTTC

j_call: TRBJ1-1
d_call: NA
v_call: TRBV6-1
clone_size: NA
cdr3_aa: CASRWGRNTEAFF
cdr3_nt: TGTGCCAGCAGGTGGGGTAGGAACACTGAAGCTTTCTTT

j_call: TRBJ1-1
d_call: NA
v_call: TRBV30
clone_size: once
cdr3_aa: CAWTPTARNTEAFF
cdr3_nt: TGTGCCTGGACCCCGACAGCAAGGAACACTGAAGCTTTCTTT

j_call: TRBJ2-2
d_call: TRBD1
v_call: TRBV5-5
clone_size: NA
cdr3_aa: CASRRWTGSTGELFF
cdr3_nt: TGTGCCAGCAGGCGCTGGACAGGGTCCACCGGGGAGCTGTTTTTT

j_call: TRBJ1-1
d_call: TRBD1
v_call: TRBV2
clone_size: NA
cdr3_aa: CASSLSDRVAFF
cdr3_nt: TGTGCCAGCAGTCTGTCCGACAGGGTAGCTTTCTTT

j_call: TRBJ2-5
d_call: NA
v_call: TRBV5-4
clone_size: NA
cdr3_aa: CASSYRTLATQYF
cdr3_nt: TGTGCCAGCAGCTACAGGACCTTGGCGACCCAGTACTTC

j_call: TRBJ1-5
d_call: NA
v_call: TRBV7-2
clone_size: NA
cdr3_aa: CASSLRGPGISNQPQHF
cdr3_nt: TGTGCCAGCAGCTTACGGGGACCCGGTATAAGCAATCAGCCCCAGCATTTT

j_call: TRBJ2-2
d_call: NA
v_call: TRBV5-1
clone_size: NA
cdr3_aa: CASSFETRNTGELFF
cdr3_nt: TGCGCCAGCAGCTTCGAGACTAGGAACACCGGGGAGCTGTTTTTT

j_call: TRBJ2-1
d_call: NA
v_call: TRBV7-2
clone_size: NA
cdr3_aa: CASSLFPRGVDEQFF
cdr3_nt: TGTGCCAGCAGCCTTTTTCCGCGCGGGGTCGATGAGCAGTTCTTC

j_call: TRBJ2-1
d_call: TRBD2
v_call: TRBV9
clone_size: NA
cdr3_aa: CASSPTQTSAGNEQFF
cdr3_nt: TGTGCCAGCAGTCCCACCCAAACTAGCGCCGGCAATGAGCAGTTCTTC

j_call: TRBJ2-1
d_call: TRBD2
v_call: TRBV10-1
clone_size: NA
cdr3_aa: CASSELAGGVYNEQFF
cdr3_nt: TGCGCCAGCAGTGAACTAGCGGGAGGGGTCTACAATGAGCAGTTCTTC

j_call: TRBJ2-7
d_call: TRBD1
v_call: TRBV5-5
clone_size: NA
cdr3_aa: CASSLTGGYEQYF
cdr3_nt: TGTGCCAGCAGCTTAACAGGGGGTTACGAGCAGTACTTC

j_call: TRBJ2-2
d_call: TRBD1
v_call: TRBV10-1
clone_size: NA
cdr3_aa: CASRSTGANTGELFF
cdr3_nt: TGCGCCAGCAGGTCGACAGGGGCGAACACCGGGGAGCTGTTTTTT

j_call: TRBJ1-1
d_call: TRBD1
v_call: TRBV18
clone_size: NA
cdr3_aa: CASSPALTGLNTEAFF
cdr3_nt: TGTGCCAGCTCACCAGCTTTGACAGGGCTGAACACTGAAGCTTTCTTT

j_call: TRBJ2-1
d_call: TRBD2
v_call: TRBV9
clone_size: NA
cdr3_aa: CASSVRASGLYNEQFF
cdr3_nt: TGTGCCAGCAGCGTACGCGCTAGCGGACTTTACAATGAGCAGTTCTTC

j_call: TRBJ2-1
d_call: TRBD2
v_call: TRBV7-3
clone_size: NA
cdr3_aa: CASSSGLAGALGEQFF
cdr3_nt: TGTGCCAGCAGCTCCGGACTAGCGGGAGCCTTAGGGGAGCAGTTCTTC

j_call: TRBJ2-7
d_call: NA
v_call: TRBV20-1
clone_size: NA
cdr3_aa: CSTGTQGEQYF
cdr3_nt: TGCAGTACAGGGACCCAAGGGGAGCAGTACTTC

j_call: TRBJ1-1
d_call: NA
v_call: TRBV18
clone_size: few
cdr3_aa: CASSPVAVRQEAFF
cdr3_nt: TGTGCCAGCTCACCTGTGGCGGTTCGACAGGAGGCTTTCTTT

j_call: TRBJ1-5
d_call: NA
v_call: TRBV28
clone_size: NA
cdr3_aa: CASSLFFLGRRAGQPQHF
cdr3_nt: TGTGCCAGCAGTTTATTCTTCTTAGGGCGCAGGGCAGGTCAGCCCCAGCATTTT

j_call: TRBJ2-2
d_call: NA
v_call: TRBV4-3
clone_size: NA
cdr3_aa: CASSQDDVTGELFF
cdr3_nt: TGCGCCAGCAGCCAAGATGATGTCACCGGGGAGCTGTTTTTT

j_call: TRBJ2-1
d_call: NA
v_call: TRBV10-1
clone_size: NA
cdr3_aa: CASSETAASYNEQFF
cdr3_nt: TGCGCCAGCAGTGAGACGGCAGCATCCTACAATGAGCAGTTCTTC

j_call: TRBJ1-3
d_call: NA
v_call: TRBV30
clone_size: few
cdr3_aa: CAWAYSGNTIYF
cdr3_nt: TGTGCCTGGGCTTACTCTGGAAACACCATATATTTT

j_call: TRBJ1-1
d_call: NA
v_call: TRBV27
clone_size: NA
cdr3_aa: CASSLFGSAGLVTEAFF
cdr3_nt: TGTGCCAGCAGTTTATTCGGCAGTGCGGGTTTGGTGACTGAAGCTTTCTTT

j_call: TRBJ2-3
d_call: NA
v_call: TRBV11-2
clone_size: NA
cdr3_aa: CASSFTETSTDTQYF
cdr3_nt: TGTGCCAGCAGCTTTACAGAGACTAGCACAGATACGCAGTATTTT

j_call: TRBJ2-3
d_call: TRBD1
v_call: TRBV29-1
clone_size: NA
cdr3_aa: CSAQGASSDTQYF
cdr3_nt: TGCAGCGCACAGGGGGCGTCCTCAGATACGCAGTATTTT

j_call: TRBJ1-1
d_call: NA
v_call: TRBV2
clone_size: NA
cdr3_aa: CASKGGNLNTEAFF
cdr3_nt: TGTGCCAGCAAAGGCGGAAACCTGAACACTGAAGCTTTCTTT

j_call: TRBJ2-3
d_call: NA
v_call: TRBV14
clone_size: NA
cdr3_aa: CASSPGLYTDTQYF
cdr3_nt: TGTGCCAGCAGTCCGGGCCTCTACACAGATACGCAGTATTTT

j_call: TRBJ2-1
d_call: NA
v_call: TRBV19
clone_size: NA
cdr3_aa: CASSDGGAYNEQFF
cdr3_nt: TGTGCCAGTAGTGATGGCGGGGCCTACAATGAGCAGTTCTTC